This T cell receptor beta chain originates from a study of blood T cell repertoires in COVID-19. Original handling: Scientists estimated how many nucleated cells there were by amplifying reference gene primers. The data were produced by immunoSEQ multiplex PCR, yet TCRdb's version contains in-frame clones alone and is incomplete. The DNA gave D and trimming, while V, J and clone size come from that table. The profile shows about 120,000 clones, around nine tenths of them singletons. In germline, CDR1 is SGHDT, CDR2 YYEEEE. J gave up 1 base and V 3 bases, and 6 bases lay outside the gene matches. The CDR3 consists of 15 residues.

The chain employs TRBV5-6 and TRBJ1-1; 7 positions agree with TRBD1. Source material: peripheral blood. This clonotype was sampled from a woman aged 45-59 years with acute or convalescent COVID-19. The CDR3 DNA is TGTGCCAGCAGCTCCGTGCAGGGGGGGAACACTGAAGCTTTCTTT. Amino acids: CASSSVQGGNTEAFF.